This T cell receptor (beta chain) emerged from a study of CXCR3-negative and CXCR3-positive naive CD8 T cells. Study as a whole: Cumulative TRB read yield was 120 million to 150 million, averaging about 1.5 +/- 0.3 million per library. Study findings and constraints: Naive subsets had comparable surface CD5; TCR strength was inferred from TRB CDR3 properties. Diversity in memory CD8+ cells fell much lower than the comparably high levels seen in both naive subsets.

TRB cDNA was prepared as libraries by UMI-labeled 5' RACE. Using the 5' RACE reads, TCRdb records one entry per CDR3 protein without DNA. The sample table sets out 100,000 or so distinct CDR3 sequences. A remark on this clonotype: Its antigen is unknown.

Germline lookup yields CDR1 SGDLS and CDR2 YYNGEE. The CDR3 length is 19 residues. Sequencing was carried out using naive CXCR3- CD8+ T cells from blood. Subset: CD45RO-CCR7+CD27+CD95- naive CD8+ T cells lacking CXCR3 (TNR3-). The rearrangement uses TRBV9 and TRBJ2-2; TCRdb's assignment of TRBD1 cannot be checked, as there is no DNA. The source is a human donor in good health. Some clones in this sample may be carry-over from other donors' samples. This CDR3 reads CASSPRDGSPLENTGELFF. The whole variable domain, filled in from reference TRBV9 and TRBJ2-2, reads DSGVTQTPKHLITATGQRVTLRCSPRSGDLSVYWYQQSLDQGLQFLIQYYNGEERAKGNILERFSAQQFPDLHSELNLSSLELGDSALYFCASSPRDGSPLENTGELFFGEGSRLTVL.